What follows are 24 T cell receptor beta chains derived from one specimen sequenced in a study of T cell repertoires in cytomegalovirus infection. TCRdb passed the reads through MiXCR, listing each CDR3 protein once. The sample contains 86,000 or so distinct CDR3 sequences, 20% to 30% of which appear only once. These receptors have no known antigen. Sequencing was performed on CD8+ T cells from cultured PBMCs, taken from culture after CMV antigen stimulation. The receptor source for this set is a human donor in good health (CMV status not recorded). Some clones in this sample may be carry-over from other donors' samples.

The CDR3: CASSSRARSVASVYEQYF. Here the CDR3 DNA reads TGCGCCAGCAGCTCCCGCGCAAGGTCAGTGGCCTCCGTCTACGAGCAGTACTTC. This chain links TRBV5-1 with TRBJ2-7; no clear D. Trimming shortened V by 3 bases and J by 3 bases, and 25 bases separated the two germline ends. This CDR3 has 18 residues. Per the germline V gene, CDR1 is SGHRS and CDR2 is YFSETQ.

This clonotype was counted ten times or more. The gene calls are TRBV28 and TRBJ2-6; D unresolved. The CDR3 has 15 amino acids. Per germline, CDR1 MDHEN and CDR2 SYDVKM. V dropped 5 bases and J dropped 0 bases, with 8 bases sitting between them. The CDR3 protein is CASSEISSGANVLTF. The CDR3 region has the DNA TGTGCCAGCAGTGAAATAAGCTCTGGGGCCAACGTCCTGACTTTC.

The rearrangement uses TRBV5-1 and TRBJ1-2; no firm D call. V dropped 0 bases and J dropped 8 bases, with 14 bases sitting between them. The CDR3 runs 14 residues. From germline, CDR1 is SGHRS and CDR2 YFSETQ. This CDR3 is CASSLEARVWGYTF. The DNA for the CDR3 is TGCGCCAGCAGCTTGGAAGCTCGGGTCTGGGGCTACACCTTC.

The chain couples TRBV30 to TRBJ2-7; maybe TRBD2 (6 bases). Germline CDR1 is GTSNPN and CDR2 is SVGIG (reference sequence). The CDR3 totals 14 residues. V was shortened by 5 bases and J by 5 bases, with 19 bases between the two germline ends. The CDR3 loop reads CAWGEEGPKNEQYF. In DNA form, the CDR3 reads TGTGCCTGGGGGGAGGAGGGGCCTAAAAACGAGCAGTACTTC. Full variable domain (remainder filled in from reference TRBV30 and TRBJ2-7): SQTIHQWPATLVQPVGSPLSLECTVEGTSNPNLYWYRQAAGRGLQLLFYSVGIGQISSEVPQNLSASRPQDRQFILSSKKLLLSDSGFYLCAWGEEGPKNEQYFGPGTRLTVT.

This clonotype was found a few times. V gene TRBV20-1 combines with J gene TRBJ1-1, with no clear D. The CDR3 is made up of 13 amino acids. In germline, CDR1 is DFQATT, CDR2 SNEGSKA (reference sequence). V lost 4 bases, J lost 1 base, and 10 bases lay in between. The CDR3: CSATGRRNTEAFF. In nucleotides, the CDR3 is TGCAGTGCTACGGGCAGGAGGAACACTGAAGCTTTCTTT.

This clonotype has only a few counts. The V call is TRBV14, the J call TRBJ2-3; D call uncertain. V was clipped by 1 base and J by 5 bases, with 7 bases between them. CDR3 length equals 13 residues. Germline values: CDR1 SGHDN, CDR2 FVKESK. The CDR3 here is CASSQVIRDTQYF. CDR3 DNA: TGTGCCAGCAGCCAAGTCATCCGAGATACGCAGTATTTT.

This chain's CDR3 is CASSLRQGSYNEQFF. The CDR3 DNA is TGCGCCAGCAGCCTCCGACAGGGCTCCTACAATGAGCAGTTCTTC. The genes are TRBV4-3 and TRBJ2-1, with 7 bases lining up with TRBD1. Unmatched junction bases numbered 3, after V lost 4 bases and J lost 0 bases. The length of the CDR3 is 15 residues. The germline CDR1 and CDR2 sequences are LGHNA and YSLEER.

This clonotype was recorded a few times. The V and J genes are TRBV2 and TRBJ2-3; weak D call: TRBD2 (6 bases). V was cut by 0 bases and J by 4 bases, with 8 bases left in between. CDR1 SNHLY and CDR2 FYNNEI come from the germline V gene. This CDR3 spans 14 amino acids. The CDR3 loop reads CASSEAAGPDTQYF. CDR3 coding DNA: TGTGCCAGCAGTGAAGCGGCGGGACCAGATACGCAGTATTTT.

This clonotype was counted many times. This chain joins TRBV7-9 and TRBJ2-1; TRBD2 might be the D (6 bases). With 5 bases removed from V and 4 bases from J, the gap between germline ends came to 15 bases. There are 15 residues in the CDR3. CDR1 is SEHNR and CDR2 is FQNEAQ in the germline V gene (reference sequence). The CDR3 spells CASSPSEARYNEQFF. In DNA, the CDR3 is TGTGCCAGCAGCCCTAGCGAGGCGAGGTACAATGAGCAGTTCTTC.

As to this clonotype: Sequence at one end of the junction differs from germline and may be a read error. The gene calls are TRBV12-3 or TRBV12-4 and TRBJ2-1; the D gene is possibly TRBD1 (5 bases). The CDR3 is 11 amino acids. DNA of the CDR3: TGTGCCAGCAGTTTATTGCAGGGCCTTAGCTTC. It translates to CASSLLQGLSF.

This clonotype turned up a few times. V usage is TRBV14 and J usage is TRBJ2-1; D is unclear. V was clipped by 0 bases and J by 10 bases, with 16 bases between them. The germline V gene encodes CDR1 SGHDN and CDR2 FVKESK. The CDR3 is made up of 15 amino acids. This CDR3 reads CASSQESQGQGEQFF. DNA of the CDR3: TGTGCCAGCAGCCAAGAGTCTCAAGGGCAAGGCGAGCAGTTCTTC.

The J gene is TRBJ2-1, the V gene TRBV15; 11 positions match TRBD2. The CDR3 contains 16 residues. CDR1 is LNHNV and CDR2 is YYDKDF in the germline V gene (reference sequence). Trimming took 1 base from V and 7 from J; bases not matched to a gene: 6. The CDR3 region has the DNA TGTGCCACCAGCAGAGGCCCTTTAGCGGGGGGGAATGAGCAGTTCTTC. Its protein is CATSRGPLAGGNEQFF.

This clonotype came up a few times. The junction departs from germline at one end; a sequencing error may be responsible. V and J are TRBV28 and TRBJ1-1; tentatively, D is TRBD1 (6 bases). The CDR3 has 12 residues. The V gene's germline CDR1 is MDHEN and CDR2 SYDVKM. The CDR3: CASSPGQSSRIF. The CDR3 DNA reads TGTGCCAGCAGCCCAGGACAGAGCAGTAGGATCTTT. Drawing the rest from reference TRBV28 and TRBJ1-1, the complete variable domain is DVKVTQSSRYLVKRTGEKVFLECVQDMDHENMFWYRQDPGLGLRLIYFSYDVKMKEKGDIPEGYSVSREKKERFSLILESASTNQTSMYLCASSPGQSSRIFGQGTRLTVV.

This clonotype was counted between two and nine times. The chain carries TRBV12-3 or TRBV12-4 and TRBJ1-2; D may be TRBD1 (6 bases). Trimming took off 6 bases at V and 1 base at J, with 18 bases between the two ends. This CDR3 comprises 16 residues. The DNA of the CDR3 is TGTGCCAGCAGCTGGGGGGGCCCTGAAGTTAACTATGGCTACACCTTC. Translating gives CASSWGGPEVNYGYTF.

The chain combines TRBV6-2 or TRBV6-3 with TRBJ2-3, with D possibly matching TRBD1 (7 bases). The V end was cut by 11 bases, the J end by 4 bases, with 19 bases between. The CDR3 loop spans 14 amino acids. Germline V CDR1 and CDR2: MNHEY, SVGEGT. This CDR3 reads CAGQRRGPPDTQYF. The CDR3 nucleotides read TGTGCCGGCCAAAGGAGGGGGCCACCAGATACGCAGTATTTT.

The chain carries TRBV2 and TRBJ1-1; no clear D gene. The germline V and J ends were trimmed by 2 bases and 4 bases, with 5 bases remaining between them. Looked up from germline, CDR1 is SNHLY and CDR2 is FYNNEI. The CDR3 is made up of 12 amino acids. The DNA of the CDR3 is TGTGCCAGCAGTGAACTGGGCACTGAAGCTTTCTTT. Protein product: CASSELGTEAFF. The whole variable domain, filled in from reference TRBV2 and TRBJ1-1, reads EPEVTQTPSHQVTQMGQEVILRCVPISNHLYFYWYRQILGQKVEFLVSFYNNEISEKSEIFDDQFSVERPDGSNFTLKIRSTKLEDSAMYFCASSELGTEAFFGQGTRLTVV.

In DNA, the CDR3 is TGTGCCAGTAGTATAGGGGGGCACAGCAATCAGCCCCAGCATTTT. Amino acids: CASSIGGHSNQPQHF. V usage is TRBV19 and J usage is TRBJ1-5, with D perhaps matching TRBD1 (6 bases). The germline V gene has CDR1 LNHDA and CDR2 SQIVND (reference sequence). This CDR3 is built from 15 residues. Between the trimmed V and J ends, which lost 1 base and 1 base, there was a span of 8 bases.

This clonotype was counted a few times. This sequence joins TRBV7-8 and TRBJ2-5; 11 bases match TRBD1. In germline, CDR1 is SGHVS, CDR2 FQNEAQ. Losses at the gene ends were 1 base for V and 4 bases for J; bases not matched to a gene: 5. The CDR3 runs 16 residues. CDR3 bases: TGTGCCAGCAGCTTAGTGGCCGGGACAGGGGGAGAGACCCAGTACTTC. Residues: CASSLVAGTGGETQYF. Together with reference TRBV7-8 and TRBJ2-5, the CDR3 gives the full variable domain: GAGVSQSPRYKVAKRGQDVALRCDPISGHVSLFWYQQALGQGPEFLTYFQNEAQLDKSGLPSDRFFAERPEGSVSTLKIQRTQQEDSAVYLCASSLVAGTGGETQYFGPGTRLLVL.

This clonotype was recorded at least ten times. The chain carries TRBV7-8 and TRBJ1-1, with a weak D call TRBD1 (6 bases). Trimming pared 7 bases from V and 4 bases from J, leaving 16 bases between. Looked up from germline, CDR1 is SGHVS and CDR2 is FQNEAQ. The CDR3 is 14 residues long. In DNA, the CDR3 is TGTGCCAGCACCGATTGGGGGCAGAGCACTGAAGCTTTCTTT. It is translated as CASTDWGQSTEAFF.

The rearrangement links TRBV6-2 or TRBV6-3 to TRBJ2-3; 7 bases are shared with TRBD1. Per germline, CDR1 MNHEY and CDR2 SVGEGT. This CDR3 has 15 residues. The ends lost 10 bases at V and 2 bases at J; junction bases unmatched: 12. The CDR3 DNA follows: TGTGCCAACAAGCTCAGGACAGGCCCCACAGATACGCAGTATTTT. It encodes CANKLRTGPTDTQYF.

Here the CDR3 DNA reads TGTGCCAGCAGCCCGGACAATGGCTACACCTTC. Encoded protein: CASSPDNGYTF. The chain employs TRBV6-1 and TRBJ1-2; a possible D gene is TRBD1 (5 bases). V shed 6 bases and J shed 6 bases, with 8 bases lying between them. The CDR3 is made up of 11 amino acids. Germline V gene lookup returns CDR1 MNHNS and CDR2 SASEGT.

This clonotype came up many times. The chain couples TRBV7-2 to TRBJ1-1; a possible D gene is TRBD1 (6 bases). Germline CDR1 and CDR2: SGHTA and FQGNSA. Trimming removed 5 bases at V and 0 bases at J, with 10 bases between. This CDR3 has 14 amino acids. CDR3 region: CASSRQAMNTEAFF. In DNA, the CDR3 is TGTGCCAGCAGCCGACAGGCTATGAACACTGAAGCTTTCTTT.

This clonotype was recorded a few times. V and J are TRBV4-3 and TRBJ2-1; TRBD2 matches at 8 bases. The V gene end was trimmed by 1 base and the J gene end by 7 bases; junction bases not matched to a gene: 6. Per the germline V gene, CDR1 is LGHNA and CDR2 is YSLEER. This CDR3 is built from 15 residues. CDR3 nucleotide sequence: TGCGCCAGCAGCCAAGGCAGCGGGAGTTTGAATGAGCAGTTCTTC. Amino acid sequence: CASSQGSGSLNEQFF.

This clonotype came up a few times. V usage is TRBV10-2 and J usage is TRBJ2-2; D call uncertain. Germline CDR1 and CDR2: WSHSY and SAAADI. V was pared by 7 bases and J by 4 bases, with 4 bases between. This CDR3 is built from 11 residues. In DNA form, the CDR3 reads TGCGCCAGCACCCCCACCGGGGAGCTGTTTTTT. Its protein product is CASTPTGELFF.